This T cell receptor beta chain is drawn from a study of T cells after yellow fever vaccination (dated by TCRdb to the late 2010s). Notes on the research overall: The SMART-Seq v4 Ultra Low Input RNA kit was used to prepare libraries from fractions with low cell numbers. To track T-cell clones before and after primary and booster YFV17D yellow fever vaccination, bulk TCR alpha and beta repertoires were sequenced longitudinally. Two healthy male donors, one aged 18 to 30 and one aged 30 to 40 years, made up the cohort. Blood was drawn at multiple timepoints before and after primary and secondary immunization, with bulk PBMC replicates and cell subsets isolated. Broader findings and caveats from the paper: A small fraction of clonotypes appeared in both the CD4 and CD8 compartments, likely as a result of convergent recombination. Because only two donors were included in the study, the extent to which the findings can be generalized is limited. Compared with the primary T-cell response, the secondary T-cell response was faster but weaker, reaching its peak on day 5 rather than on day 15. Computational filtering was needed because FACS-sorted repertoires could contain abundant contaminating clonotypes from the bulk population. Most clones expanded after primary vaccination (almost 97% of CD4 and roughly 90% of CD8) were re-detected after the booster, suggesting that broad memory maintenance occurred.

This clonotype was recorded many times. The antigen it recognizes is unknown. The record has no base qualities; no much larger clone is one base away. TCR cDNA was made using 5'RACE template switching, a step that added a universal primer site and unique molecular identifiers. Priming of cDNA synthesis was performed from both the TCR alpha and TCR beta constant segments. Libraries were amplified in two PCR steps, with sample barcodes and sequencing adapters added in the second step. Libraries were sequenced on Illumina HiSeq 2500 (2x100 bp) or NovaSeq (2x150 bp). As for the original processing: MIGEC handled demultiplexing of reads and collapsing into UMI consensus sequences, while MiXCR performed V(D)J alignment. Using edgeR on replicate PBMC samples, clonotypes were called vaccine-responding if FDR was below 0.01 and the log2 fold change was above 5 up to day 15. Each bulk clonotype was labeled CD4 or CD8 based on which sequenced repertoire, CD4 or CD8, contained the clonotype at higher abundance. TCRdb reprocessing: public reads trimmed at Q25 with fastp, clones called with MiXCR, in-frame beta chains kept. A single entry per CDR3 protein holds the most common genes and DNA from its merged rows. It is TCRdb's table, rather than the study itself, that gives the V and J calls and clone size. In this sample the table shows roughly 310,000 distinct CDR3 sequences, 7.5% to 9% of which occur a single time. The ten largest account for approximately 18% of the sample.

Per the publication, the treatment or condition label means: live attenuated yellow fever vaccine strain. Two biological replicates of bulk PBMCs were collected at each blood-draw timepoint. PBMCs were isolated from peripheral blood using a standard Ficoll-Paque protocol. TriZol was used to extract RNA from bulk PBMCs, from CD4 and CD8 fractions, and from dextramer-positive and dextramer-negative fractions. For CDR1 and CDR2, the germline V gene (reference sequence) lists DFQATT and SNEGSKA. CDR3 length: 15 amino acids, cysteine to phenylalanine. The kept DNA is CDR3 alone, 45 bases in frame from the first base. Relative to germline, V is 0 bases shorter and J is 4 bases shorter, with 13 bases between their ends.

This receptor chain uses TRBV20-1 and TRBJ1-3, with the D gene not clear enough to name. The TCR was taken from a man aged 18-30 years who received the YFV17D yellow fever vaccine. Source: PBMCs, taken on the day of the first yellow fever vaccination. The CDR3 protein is CSARDRMGPGNTIYF. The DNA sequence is TGCAGTGCTAGAGATAGAATGGGTCCAGGAAACACCATATATTTT.